This T cell receptor beta chain came from a study of CD4 T cells in relation to SARS-CoV-2 and coronaviruses. Looking at the study overall: After about nine days of antigen culture, PBMC TCR beta CDR3s were sequenced.

Study results and limitations: Crossreactive clones expanded significantly less to SARS-CoV-2 than monoreactive clones. No donor gave both pre-pandemic and post-infection samples.

TCRdb keeps only in-frame clones here, not all; method: immunoSEQ multiplex PCR. The sample consists of 16,000 or so clones, over 65% of them appearing once. A note on this clone: Its antigen is still unknown.

CD4+ T cells from unexposed donors were obtained before the COVID-19 pandemic (2011-2018). After roughly ten days of culture, CD4+ T cells were isolated. What was sequenced was CD4+ T cells from PBMCs, cultured in vitro. The source is a human donor in good health.

The CDR3 loop reads CASTGTSAYEQYF. In DNA, the CDR3 is TGTGCCAGCACCGGGACTAGCGCCTACGAGCAGTACTTC. The genes are TRBV5-4 and TRBJ2-7, with TRBD2 matching 10 bases. Unmatched junction bases numbered 2, after V lost 6 bases and J lost 2 bases. This CDR3 has 13 residues. The germline V gene has CDR1 SGHNT and CDR2 YYREEE (reference sequence).